The 16 T cell receptor beta chains presented below share a single source sample, sequenced in a study of T cells after yellow fever vaccination. TCRdb reprocessed the 5' RACE reads with MiXCR, giving one entry per CDR3 protein. The sample lists roughly 32,000 distinct CDR3 sequences, approximately 7% occurring once. This material consisted of PBMCs, either bulk or a sorted T-cell subset (CD4+, CD8+, memory, or dextramer-sorted; not recorded which), taken on the day of the first yellow fever vaccination. These receptor sequences come from a man between 18 and 29 years old who received the YFV17D yellow fever vaccine.

This clonotype has ten or more counts. The chain couples TRBV10-3 to TRBJ2-7; a weak D match, TRBD1 (5 bases). The CDR3 loop spans 13 amino acids. V was pared by 3 bases and J by 4 bases, with 10 bases between. Germline loops: CDR1 ENHRY, CDR2 SYGVKD. Here the CDR3 DNA reads TGTGCCATCAGTGACCCGAAGGGGTACGAGCAGTACTTC. It translates to CAISDPKGYEQYF.

This clonotype appeared many times. This rearrangement joins TRBV18 to TRBJ1-5; 8 bases line up with TRBD1. Germline trimming cut 6 bases from V and 3 bases from J; bases unmatched to any gene: 10. Germline CDR1 and CDR2: KGHSH and LQKENI. The CDR3 runs to 16 residues. Here the CDR3 reads CASSTNGQGNNQPQHF. The CDR3, as DNA: TGTGCCAGCTCTACTAACGGACAGGGCAACAATCAGCCCCAGCATTTT.

In this sample, this clonotype turned up many times. V and J are TRBV4-3 and TRBJ1-5; D call uncertain. CDR1 and CDR2 from the germline V gene are LGHNA and YSLEER. This CDR3 comprises 15 residues. Trimming took off 0 bases at V and 3 bases at J, with 9 bases between the two ends. The CDR3 loop reads CASSQDPTINQPQHF. The CDR3 DNA follows: TGCGCCAGCAGCCAAGATCCCACGATCAATCAGCCCCAGCATTTT.

This clonotype was picked up many times. The chain combines TRBV5-1 with TRBJ2-1, with 7 bases matching TRBD2. The V and J ends lost 0 bases and 10 bases, in that order; junction bases with no gene match: 1. From germline, CDR1 is SGHRS and CDR2 YFSETQ. The CDR3 has 12 residues. This CDR3 reads CASSLVSGEQFF. In DNA form, the CDR3 reads TGCGCCAGCAGCTTGGTTAGCGGGGAGCAGTTCTTC.

This clonotype was found many times. This chain joins TRBV15 and TRBJ2-5; D may be TRBD2 (5 bases). V was cut by 0 bases and J by 2 bases, with 10 bases left in between. Germline lookup yields CDR1 LNHNV and CDR2 YYDKDF (reference sequence). This CDR3 is built from 15 residues. The chain's CDR3 is CATSRDTGGQETQYF. CDR3 DNA sequence: TGTGCCACCAGCAGAGATACTGGAGGTCAAGAGACCCAGTACTTC.

This clonotype was seen at least ten times. The chain links TRBV29-1 to TRBJ1-1; D gene unclear. Germline CDR1 SQVTM, CDR2 ANQGSEA. Between the trimmed V and J ends, which lost 4 bases and 11 bases, there was a span of 14 bases. This CDR3 has 11 amino acids. Written as DNA, the CDR3 is TGCAGCGTTGTCGTACTCGGACGGGCTTTCTTT. Amino acid sequence: CSVVVLGRAFF.

The V call is TRBV4-3, the J call TRBJ1-1, with D perhaps TRBD1 (5 bases). CDR1 and CDR2 from the germline V gene are LGHNA and YSLEER. The V gene lost 4 bases and the J gene lost 1 base, with 19 bases spanning the gap. The CDR3 runs 17 residues. DNA for the CDR3: TGCGCCAGCAGCCCCGTCGCGGGGCAGGGTGAGAACACTGAAGCTTTCTTT. Its protein is CASSPVAGQGENTEAFF.

In its sample, this clonotype was seen many times. The CDR3 reads CASSSSGDLSTGELFF. The CDR3 DNA follows: TGTGCCAGCAGCTCGAGCGGGGATCTTAGCACCGGGGAGCTGTTTTTT. The rearrangement uses TRBV6-2 or TRBV6-3 and TRBJ2-2; 7 nucleotides match TRBD2. With 6 bases clipped from V and 4 bases from J, the junction kept 11 bases outside the gene matches. Germline lookup yields CDR1 MNHEY and CDR2 SVGEGT. This CDR3 has 16 amino acids.

This clonotype was seen ten or more times. The chain has TRBV7-2 and TRBJ1-1; the D gene is possibly TRBD1 (6 bases). The CDR3 consists of 15 residues. Germline loops: CDR1 SGHTA, CDR2 FQGNSA. The ends were cut back, 5 bases at V and 2 bases at J, with 15 bases in the middle. Written as DNA, the CDR3 is TGTGCCAGCAGCCCGCCCTGGACAGCCAACACTGAAGCTTTCTTT. Its translation is CASSPPWTANTEAFF.

This clonotype was observed many times. The chain recombines TRBV11-2 with TRBJ2-1; D is perhaps TRBD1 (5 bases). Trimming took 5 bases from V and 0 from J, leaving 14 bases between them. This CDR3 has 16 amino acids. CDR1 is SGHAT, CDR2 FQNNGV, per germline. The CDR3 is CASSPWGGSSYNEQFF. The CDR3 DNA is TGTGCCAGCAGCCCCTGGGGCGGTAGCTCCTACAATGAGCAGTTCTTC.

This clonotype has more than one count but fewer than ten. In DNA form, the CDR3 reads TGTGCCACCAGTTGGGCAGACAATCAGCCCCAGCATTTT. Protein: CATSWADNQPQHF. The chain carries TRBV24-1 and TRBJ1-5; the D is unclear. V was clipped by 6 bases and J by 3 bases, with 8 bases between them. CDR1 is KGHDR, CDR2 SFDVKD, per germline. This CDR3 region has 13 residues.

This clonotype has just a few counts. The chain has TRBV18 and TRBJ1-5; a weak D match, TRBD1 (5 bases). V was pared by 2 bases and J by 6 bases, with 11 bases between. The CDR3 length is 14 residues. Germline V gives CDR1 KGHSH, CDR2 LQKENI. CDR3 bases: TGTGCCAGCTCACCAGAGGCAGGGAGTCAGCCCCAGCATTTT. Amino acids: CASSPEAGSQPQHF. The variable domain in full, with the rest retrieved from reference TRBV18 and TRBJ1-5, is NAGVMQNPRHLVRRRGQEARLRCSPMKGHSHVYWYRQLPEEGLKFMVYLQKENIIDESGMPKERFSAEFPKEGPSILRIQQVVRGDSAAYFCASSPEAGSQPQHFGDGTRLSIL.

Many counts were recorded for this clonotype. The DNA for the CDR3 is TGTGCCAGCAGCCAAGAACTGTTGTTCGAGCAGTACTTC. This codes for CASSQELLFEQYF. The genes are TRBV3-1 and TRBJ2-7; D is unresolved. The CDR3 contains 13 residues. V lost 0 bases to trimming and J lost 6 bases, with 9 bases between them. CDR1 is LGHDT, CDR2 YNNKEL, per germline (reference sequence).

Concerning this clonotype: This may be a read error, as it is one base from a much larger clone. The rearrangement links TRBV29-1 to TRBJ2-1; 7 bases fit TRBD2. CDR3 length equals 15 residues. Losses at the gene ends were 5 bases for V and 2 bases for J; bases not matched to a gene: 9. The germline V gene encodes CDR1 SQVTM and CDR2 ANQGSEA. This chain's CDR3 is CSVQGGLRPYNEQFF. In DNA, the CDR3 is TGCAGCGTTCAGGGAGGGCTACGACCCTACAATGAGCAGTTCTTC.

This clonotype was picked up a small number of times. The chain links TRBV6-5 to TRBJ2-3; D ambiguous. V was cut by 2 bases and J by 2 bases, with 2 bases left in between. The CDR3 runs to 12 residues. Germline V gene lookup returns CDR1 MNHEY and CDR2 SVGAGI. CDR3 amino acids: CASSYDTDTQYF. CDR3 bases: TGTGCCAGCAGTTACGACACAGATACGCAGTATTTT.

There are many counts of this clonotype. The rearrangement joins TRBV7-3 to TRBJ2-3; D is possibly TRBD1 (5 bases). The V gene's germline CDR1 is SGHTA and CDR2 FQGTGA. Trimming took 5 bases from V and 1 from J, leaving 10 bases between them. The CDR3 length is 14 residues. The CDR3 protein is CASSPRRGTDTQYF. CDR3 DNA sequence: TGTGCCAGCAGCCCCCGCAGGGGCACAGATACGCAGTATTTT.